The sample holds one count of the clone carrying this T cell receptor beta chain. Total RNA extracted from each sample amounted to at least 5 micrograms. This record belongs to a study of blood T cells in healthy people across ages. Then a second PCR, running roughly 7 to 11 cycles, was carried out with a sample-barcoded 5' primer and a J-beta primer mix. TCRdb reanalysed the 5' RACE reads using MiXCR and keeps one entry per CDR3 protein. The sample lists 1 million or so distinct CDR3 sequences; approximately 26% were seen once. The data also belong to a second study, concerning T cells of mothers and their children.

This TCR came from a girl between 2 and 10 years old in good health. Sequencing input: blood.

DNA for the CDR3: TGTGCCAGCAGTTTAAACGGATTCAATCAGCCCCAGCATTTT. Encoded protein: CASSLNGFNQPQHF. This chain links TRBV27 with TRBJ1-5, with unresolved D. The CDR3 loop spans 14 amino acids. Between the trimmed V and J ends, which lost 2 bases and 3 bases, there was a span of 8 bases. Per the germline V gene, CDR1 is MNHEY and CDR2 is SMNVEV (reference sequence).